Shown below are 9 T cell receptor beta chains from a single sample sequenced in a study of post-analysis software for immune sequencing data. These TCRs' antigens remain unknown. Regarding the study as a whole: Among five TRBV segments more frequent in patients than controls were TRBV5-6, TRBV5-1 and TRBV20-1.

The library was made from cDNA and included unique molecular identifiers. A single record per CDR3 protein comes from TCRdb applying MiXCR to the PCR reads. This sample has hundreds of thousands of distinct CDR3 sequences; around 60% occur once, and the top ten carry approximately 11%. The sample comprised blood. The source of these receptors is a girl under 10 years old with multiple sclerosis.

This rearrangement joins TRBV2 to TRBJ2-1; tentative D call: TRBD2 (6 bases). Germline-derived CDR1 and CDR2 are SNHLY and FYNNEI. V lost 5 bases and J 10 bases, leaving 12 bases between the germline ends. The CDR3 is made up of 12 amino acids. In DNA, the CDR3 is TGTGCCAGCAGTCCACTAGGAGGGGAGCAGTTCTTC. This translates into CASSPLGGEQFF.

A word on this clonotype: Germline and junction disagree at one end, which may indicate a read error. The chain uses TRBV29-1 and TRBJ1-2, with D possibly matching TRBD1 (5 bases). CDR1 and CDR2 (germline): SQVTM, ANQGSEA. This CDR3 region has 14 residues. In DNA, the CDR3 is TGCAGCGTCGAAGATTATAACCAGGGCTATGGCTACACCTTC. This codes for CSVEDYNQGYGYTF.

A few counts support this clonotype. The chain is built from TRBV20-1 and TRBJ2-1; 8 nucleotides agree with TRBD2. Looked up from germline, CDR1 is DFQATT and CDR2 is SNEGSKA (reference sequence). The V and J ends lost 1 base and 3 bases, in that order; junction bases with no gene match: 8. CDR3 length: 16 residues. The CDR3 nucleotides read TGCAGTGCTAGAGGCCAAGCGGGAGAAGGCTACAATGAGCAGTTCTTC. It codes for CSARGQAGEGYNEQFF.

The table lists this clonotype with a count of one. The V gene is TRBV10-3, the J gene TRBJ2-5; TRBD2 is a possible D gene (6 bases). CDR1 and CDR2 (germline): ENHRY, SYGVKD. Trimming took 3 bases from V and 13 from J, leaving 27 bases between them. The CDR3 spans 16 residues. The CDR3 sequence is CAISDPGTPVYGSWYF. Written as DNA, the CDR3 is TGTGCCATCAGTGACCCCGGGACTCCAGTTTACGGCAGTTGGTACTTC.

The gene calls are TRBV5-1 and TRBJ1-2; perhaps TRBD1 as D (5 bases). Germline values: CDR1 SGHRS, CDR2 YFSETQ. The CDR3 length is 15 residues. Between the trimmed V and J ends, which lost 2 bases and 3 bases, there was a span of 14 bases. The CDR3 DNA reads TGCGCCAGCAGCTTCAGGGTCGGGGGTGACTATGGCTACACCTTC. Its protein is CASSFRVGGDYGYTF.

The rearrangement uses TRBV28 and TRBJ2-7, with 7 nucleotides matching TRBD1. This CDR3 has 15 amino acids. The V gene's germline CDR1 is MDHEN and CDR2 SYDVKM. With V trimmed by 5 bases and J by 6 bases, 13 bases remained unmatched. The CDR3 sequence: CASSPQTGPNPEQYF. DNA of the CDR3: TGTGCCAGCAGTCCCCAGACAGGGCCCAATCCCGAGCAGTACTTC. The whole variable domain, filled in from reference TRBV28 and TRBJ2-7, reads DVKVTQSSRYLVKRTGEKVFLECVQDMDHENMFWYRQDPGLGLRLIYFSYDVKMKEKGDIPEGYSVSREKKERFSLILESASTNQTSMYLCASSPQTGPNPEQYFGPGTRLTVT.

The J gene is TRBJ2-3, the V gene TRBV5-1, with 7 nucleotides matching TRBD1. Germline V gives CDR1 SGHRS, CDR2 YFSETQ. Unmatched junction bases numbered 9, after V lost 4 bases and J lost 1 base. The CDR3 has 16 amino acids. This CDR3 reads CASSVADRVGTDTQYF. As DNA, the CDR3 is TGCGCCAGCAGCGTCGCCGACAGGGTAGGCACAGATACGCAGTATTTT. The full variable domain, with the rest looked up from reference TRBV5-1 and TRBJ2-3, is KAGVTQTPRYLIKTRGQQVTLSCSPISGHRSVSWYQQTPGQGLQFLFEYFSETQRNKGNFPGRFSGRQFSNSRSEMNVSTLELGDSALYLCASSVADRVGTDTQYFGPGTRLTVL.

This clonotype was recorded only once. This chain connects TRBV20-1 to TRBJ2-4; the D is unclear. The CDR3 is 14 amino acids. Deletions cut 3 bases from V and 1 base from J, with 10 bases between. Germline V gene sequence: CDR1 DFQATT, CDR2 SNEGSKA (reference sequence). In DNA, the CDR3 is TGCAGTGCTAGGGCCGAACATGCCAAAAACATTCAGTACTTC. Its protein product is CSARAEHAKNIQYF.

The chain recombines TRBV6-4 with TRBJ2-3; tentatively, D is TRBD2 (5 bases). Deletions cut 4 bases from V and 1 base from J, with 9 bases between. The CDR3 length is 14 residues. The germline gives CDR1 MRHNA, CDR2 SNTAGT. Written as DNA, the CDR3 is TGTGCCAGCAGTGGGGGTAGCGGCACAGATACGCAGTATTTT. The encoded protein is CASSGGSGTDTQYF.